This T cell receptor beta chain was identified during a study of cytomegalovirus exposure and HLA in healthy donors. The CDR3 is 12 amino acids. V lost 3 bases, J lost 6 bases, and 5 bases lay in between. The germline V gene has CDR1 LNHNV and CDR2 YYDKDF (reference sequence). General study points: Later work showed greater clonal expansion in HLA-associated TCR beta chains than in equally common others. In an earlier analysis, productive rearrangement rates for most beta V segments clustered near 87% or 30%. Overall, roughly 150 TCR beta chains were annotated as cytomegalovirus-associated.

Notes on this clone: Its matching antigen is unknown.

In the PCR, 60 Vbeta and 13 Jbeta primers were used. Libraries were prepared by immunoSEQ multiplex PCR; TCRdb keeps only in-frame clonotypes and omits some of them. The sample holds around 150,000 clones, roughly 79% seen once. The material sequenced was PBMCs. V is TRBV15 and J is TRBJ2-2; maybe TRBD2 (5 bases). The source is a woman between 50 and 59 years old in good health and CMV-seropositive. Here the CDR3 reads CATSREAGELFF. CDR3 sequence (DNA): TGTGCCACCAGCAGGGAGGCCGGGGAGCTGTTTTTT.